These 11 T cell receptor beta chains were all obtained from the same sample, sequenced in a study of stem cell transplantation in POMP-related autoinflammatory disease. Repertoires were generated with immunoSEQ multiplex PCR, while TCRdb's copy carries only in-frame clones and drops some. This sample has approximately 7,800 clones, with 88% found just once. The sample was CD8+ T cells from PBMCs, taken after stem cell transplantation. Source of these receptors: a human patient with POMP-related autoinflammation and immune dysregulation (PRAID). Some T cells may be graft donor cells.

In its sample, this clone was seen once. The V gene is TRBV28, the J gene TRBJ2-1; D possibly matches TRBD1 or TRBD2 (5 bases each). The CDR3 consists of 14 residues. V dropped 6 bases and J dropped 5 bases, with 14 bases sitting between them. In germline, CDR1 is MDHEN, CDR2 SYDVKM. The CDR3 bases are TGTGCCAGCAGCCGGGACGAGCGGAACAATGAGCAGTTCTTC. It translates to CASSRDERNNEQFF.

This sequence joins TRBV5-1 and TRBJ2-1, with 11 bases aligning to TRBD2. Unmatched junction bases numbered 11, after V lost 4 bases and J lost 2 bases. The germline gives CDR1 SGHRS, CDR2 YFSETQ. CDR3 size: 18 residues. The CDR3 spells CASSLRGSGGVTYNEQFF. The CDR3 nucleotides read TGCGCCAGCAGCCTCCGTGGTAGCGGGGGGGTGACCTACAATGAGCAGTTCTTC.

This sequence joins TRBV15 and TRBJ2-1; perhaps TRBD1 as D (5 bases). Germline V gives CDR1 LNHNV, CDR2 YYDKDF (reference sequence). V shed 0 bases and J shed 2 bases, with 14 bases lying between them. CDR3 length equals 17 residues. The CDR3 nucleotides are TGTGCCACCAGCAGAGATCTTCAGGGCATCCCCTACAATGAGCAGTTCTTC. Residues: CATSRDLQGIPYNEQFF.

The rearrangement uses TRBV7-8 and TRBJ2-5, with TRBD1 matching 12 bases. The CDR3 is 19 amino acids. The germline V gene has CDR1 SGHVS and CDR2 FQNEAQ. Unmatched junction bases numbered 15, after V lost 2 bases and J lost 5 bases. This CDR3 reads CASSLSTSGGTGGRETQYF. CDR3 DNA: TGTGCCAGCAGCTTATCAACCTCTGGCGGGACAGGGGGCAGGGAGACCCAGTACTTC.

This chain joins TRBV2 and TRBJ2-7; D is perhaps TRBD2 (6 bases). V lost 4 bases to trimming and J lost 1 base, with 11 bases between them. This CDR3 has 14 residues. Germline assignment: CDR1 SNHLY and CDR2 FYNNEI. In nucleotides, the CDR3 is TGTGCCAGCAGTGCGGGAGCCAGATCCTACGAGCAGTACTTC. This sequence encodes CASSAGARSYEQYF.

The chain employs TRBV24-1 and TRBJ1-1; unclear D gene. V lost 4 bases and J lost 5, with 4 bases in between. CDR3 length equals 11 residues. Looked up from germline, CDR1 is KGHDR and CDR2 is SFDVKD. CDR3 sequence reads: CATSEGTEAFF. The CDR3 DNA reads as TGTGCCACCAGTGAGGGGACTGAAGCTTTCTTT.

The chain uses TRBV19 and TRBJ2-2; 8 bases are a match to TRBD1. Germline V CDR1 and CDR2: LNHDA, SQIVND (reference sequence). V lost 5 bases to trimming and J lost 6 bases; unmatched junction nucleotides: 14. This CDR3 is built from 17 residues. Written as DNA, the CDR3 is TGTGCCAGTAGTTCAGGGGGCGCGGGTCTAACATCCGGGGAGCTGTTTTTT. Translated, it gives CASSSGGAGLTSGELFF.

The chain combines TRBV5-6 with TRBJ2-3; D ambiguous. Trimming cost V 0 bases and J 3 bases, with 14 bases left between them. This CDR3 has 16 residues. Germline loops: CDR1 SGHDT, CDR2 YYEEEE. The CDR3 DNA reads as TGTGCCAGCAGCTTGGGGACGCGCCCTCCTACAGATACGCAGTATTTT. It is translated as CASSLGTRPPTDTQYF.

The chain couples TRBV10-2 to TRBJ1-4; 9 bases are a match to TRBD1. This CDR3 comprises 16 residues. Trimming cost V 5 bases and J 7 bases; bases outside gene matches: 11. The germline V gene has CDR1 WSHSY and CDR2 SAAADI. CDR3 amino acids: CASSWDETGGIEKLFF. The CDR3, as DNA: TGCGCCAGCAGTTGGGACGAGACAGGGGGGATTGAAAAACTGTTTTTT.

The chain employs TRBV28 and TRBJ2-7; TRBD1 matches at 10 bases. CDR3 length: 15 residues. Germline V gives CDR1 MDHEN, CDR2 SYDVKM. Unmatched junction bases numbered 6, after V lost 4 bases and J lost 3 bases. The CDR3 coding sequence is TGTGCCAGCAGTTCCACGCGGGACAGGGGCTACGAGCAGTACTTC. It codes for CASSSTRDRGYEQYF.

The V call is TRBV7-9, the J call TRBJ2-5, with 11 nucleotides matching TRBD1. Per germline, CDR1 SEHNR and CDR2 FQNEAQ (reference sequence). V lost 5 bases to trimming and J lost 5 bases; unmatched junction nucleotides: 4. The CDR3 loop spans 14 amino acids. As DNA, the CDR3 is TGTGCCAGCAGCCGGGACAGGGGGATGGAGACCCAGTACTTC. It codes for CASSRDRGMETQYF.